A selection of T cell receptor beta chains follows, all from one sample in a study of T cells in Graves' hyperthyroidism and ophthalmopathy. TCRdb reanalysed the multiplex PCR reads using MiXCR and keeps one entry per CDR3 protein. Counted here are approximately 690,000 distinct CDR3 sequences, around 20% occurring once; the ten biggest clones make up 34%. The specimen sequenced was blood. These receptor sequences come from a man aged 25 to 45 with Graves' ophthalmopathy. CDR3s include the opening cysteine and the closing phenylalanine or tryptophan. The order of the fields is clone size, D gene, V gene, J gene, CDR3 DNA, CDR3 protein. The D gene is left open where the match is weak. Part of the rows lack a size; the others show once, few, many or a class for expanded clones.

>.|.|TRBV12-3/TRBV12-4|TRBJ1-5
TGTGCCAGCAGTCCCCCTAGGGGAAAGCCCCAGCATTTT
CASSPPRGKPQHF
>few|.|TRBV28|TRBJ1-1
TGTGCCAGCAGGGGGTGGGCTGAAGCTTTCTTT
CASRGWAEAFF
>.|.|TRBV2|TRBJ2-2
TGTGCCAGCAGTGAAATTATACTCGCGAACACCGGGGAGCTGTTTTTT
CASSEIILANTGELFF
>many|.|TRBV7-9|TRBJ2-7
TGTGCCAGCAGCGGCTCCTCGAGCTCCTACGAGCAGTACTTC
CASSGSSSSYEQYF
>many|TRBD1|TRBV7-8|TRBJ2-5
TGTGCCAGCAGCCCACCTCTCGGGGGGACAGGGGAGGAAGAGACCCAGTACTTC
CASSPPLGGTGEEETQYF
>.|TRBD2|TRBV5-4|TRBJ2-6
TGTGCCAGCAGCTTGGCACTAGCGGGCCTCTCTGGGGCCAACGTCCTGACTTTC
CASSLALAGLSGANVLTF
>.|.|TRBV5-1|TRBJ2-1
TGCGCCAGCACCCTATTCGGGAATGAGCAGTTCTTC
CASTLFGNEQFF
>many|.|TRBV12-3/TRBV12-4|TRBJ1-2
TGTGCCAGCAGTTTAGAGTATGATGGGGCTGGCTACACCTTC
CASSLEYDGAGYTF
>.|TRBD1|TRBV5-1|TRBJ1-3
TGCGCCAGCAGCGGAACTAGCGGGACAGGGGGCCACACCATATATTTT
CASSGTSGTGGHTIYF
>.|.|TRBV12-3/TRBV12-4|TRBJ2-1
TGTGCCAGCAGTTTATCCCAGATCCCAAGCTCCTACAATGAGCAGTTCTTC
CASSLSQIPSSYNEQFF
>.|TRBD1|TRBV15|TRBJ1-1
TGTGCCACCAGCAGAAACAGGGGGGAAGCTTTCTTT
CATSRNRGEAFF
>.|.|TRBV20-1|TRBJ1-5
TGCAGTGCTAGAGATTATCAGGCCTCGTGGGGCAATCAGCCCCAGCATTTT
CSARDYQASWGNQPQHF
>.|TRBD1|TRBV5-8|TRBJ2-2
TGTGCCAGCAGCTTGGACCGGACAGGGGCGGCCAACACCGGGGAGCTGTTTTTT
CASSLDRTGAANTGELFF
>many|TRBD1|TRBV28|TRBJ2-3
TGTGCCAGCAGTAACCGGGACAGTCCGGCAGATACGCAGTATTTT
CASSNRDSPADTQYF
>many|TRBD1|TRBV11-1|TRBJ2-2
TGTGCCAGCAGCTTTAGCCTGGACAGGGGTGAATACGGGGAGCTGTTTTTT
CASSFSLDRGEYGELFF
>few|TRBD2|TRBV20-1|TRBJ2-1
TGCAGTGCTAGAAAGCTAATTGAGCGGGAGTTCTACAATGAGCAGTTCTTC
CSARKLIEREFYNEQFF
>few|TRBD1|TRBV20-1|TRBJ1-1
TGCAGTGCTAGGCTAGGACAGGGTAACACTGAAGCTTTCTTT
CSARLGQGNTEAFF
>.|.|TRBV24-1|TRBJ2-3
TGTGCCACCAGTGATGCCAGTACGCCGCAGTATTTT
CATSDASTPQYF
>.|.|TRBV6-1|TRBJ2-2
TGTGCCAGCAGGATCGACAGGGAGGGGACCGGGGAGCTGTTTTTT
CASRIDREGTGELFF
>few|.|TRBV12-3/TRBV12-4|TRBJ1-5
TGTGCCAGCAGTTTAAATCGTCAGCCCCAGCATTTT
CASSLNRQPQHF
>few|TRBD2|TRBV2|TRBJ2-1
TGTGCCAGCTTGGGACTAGCCTACTCCAATGAGCAGTTCTTC
CASLGLAYSNEQFF
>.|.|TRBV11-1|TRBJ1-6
TGTGCCAGCAGCCAGGGGACCGTCGGGTATAATTCACCCCTCCACTTT
CASSQGTVGYNSPLHF
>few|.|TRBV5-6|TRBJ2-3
TGTGCCGGCAGCTTGTTTGCGGGGCTTCGGACAGATACGCAGTATTTT
CAGSLFAGLRTDTQYF
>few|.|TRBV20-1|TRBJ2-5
TGCAGTGCTAGAGGCAGGAAAGAGACCCAGTACTTC
CSARGRKETQYF
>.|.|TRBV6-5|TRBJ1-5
TGTGCCAGCAGTTACGAATGGGGGGGAAATCAGCCCCAGCATTTT
CASSYEWGGNQPQHF
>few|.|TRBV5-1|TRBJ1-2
TGCGCCAGCAGCTGGGGGACAAGTCATCATGGCTACACCTTC
CASSWGTSHHGYTF
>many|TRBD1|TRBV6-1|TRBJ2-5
TGTGCCAGCATTCGGGACAGCCTGAACCAAGAGACCCAGTACTTC
CASIRDSLNQETQYF
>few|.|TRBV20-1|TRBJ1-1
TGCAGTGCTAGCCCTGTTGGGGAATTGAACACTGAAGCTTTCTTT
CSASPVGELNTEAFF